This TCR beta chain derives from a study of technical replicates of blood from a few donors. The table came from immunoSEQ multiplex PCR; TCRdb's copy has only in-frame clones and leaves some out. The repertoire has tens of thousands of clones, approximately 92% of them found once; the top ten carry approximately 0.25%. Sequenced material: T cells isolated from PBMCs. The receptor was isolated from a human donor in good health.

DNA for the CDR3: TGTGCCAGCTCACCAGGATCGACAGGGAACTATGGCTACACCTTC. Protein sequence: CASSPGSTGNYGYTF. J is TRBJ1-2 and V is TRBV18, with TRBD1 matching over 7 bases. This CDR3 comprises 15 residues. Germline CDR1 and CDR2: KGHSH and LQKENI. J gave up 2 bases and V 2 bases, and 5 bases lay outside the gene matches. The full variable domain, completed using reference TRBV18 and TRBJ1-2, is NAGVMQNPRHLVRRRGQEARLRCSPMKGHSHVYWYRQLPEEGLKFMVYLQKENIIDESGMPKERFSAEFPKEGPSILRIQQVVRGDSAAYFCASSPGSTGNYGYTFGSGTRLTVV.